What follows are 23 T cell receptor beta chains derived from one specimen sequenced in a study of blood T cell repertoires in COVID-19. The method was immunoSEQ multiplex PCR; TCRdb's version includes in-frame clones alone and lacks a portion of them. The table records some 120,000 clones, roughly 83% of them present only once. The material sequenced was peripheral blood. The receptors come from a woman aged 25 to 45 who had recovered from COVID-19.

CDR3 nucleotide sequence: TGTGCCAGCAGCTCCGGACAGGGGTTCGACTACACCTTC. It specifies CASSSGQGFDYTF. The genes are TRBV11-2 and TRBJ1-2; TRBD1 aligns across 9 bases. Germline loops: CDR1 SGHAT, CDR2 FQNNGV. CDR3 size: 13 residues. The V gene end was trimmed by 4 bases and the J gene end by 10 bases; junction bases not matched to a gene: 7.

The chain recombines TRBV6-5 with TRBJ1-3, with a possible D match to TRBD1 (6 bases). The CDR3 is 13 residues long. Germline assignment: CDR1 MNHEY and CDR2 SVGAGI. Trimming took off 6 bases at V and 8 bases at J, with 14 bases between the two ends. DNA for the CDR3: TGTGCCAGCAGGGACGACAGGTGGGACACCATATATTTT. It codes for CASRDDRWDTIYF.

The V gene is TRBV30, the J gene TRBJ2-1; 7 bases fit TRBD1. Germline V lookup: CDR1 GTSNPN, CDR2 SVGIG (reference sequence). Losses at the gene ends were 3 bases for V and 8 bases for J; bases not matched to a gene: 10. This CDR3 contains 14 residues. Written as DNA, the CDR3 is TGTGCCTGGAGAGGGGTAGACAGGGTATATGAGCAGTTCTTC. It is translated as CAWRGVDRVYEQFF.

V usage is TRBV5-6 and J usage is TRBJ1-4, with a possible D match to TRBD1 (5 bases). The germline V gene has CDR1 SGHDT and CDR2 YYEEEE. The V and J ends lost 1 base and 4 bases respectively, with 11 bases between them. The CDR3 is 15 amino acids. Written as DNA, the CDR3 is TGTGCCAGCAGCTTGCAGGGTTTGGGTAATGAAAAACTGTTTTTT. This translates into CASSLQGLGNEKLFF.

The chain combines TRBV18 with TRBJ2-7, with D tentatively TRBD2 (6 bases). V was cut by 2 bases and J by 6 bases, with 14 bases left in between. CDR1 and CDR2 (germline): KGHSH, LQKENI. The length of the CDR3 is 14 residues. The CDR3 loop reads CASSPKGGVTEQYF. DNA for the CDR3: TGTGCCAGCTCACCAAAAGGCGGGGTAACCGAGCAGTACTTC. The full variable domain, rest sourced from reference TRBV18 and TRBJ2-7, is NAGVMQNPRHLVRRRGQEARLRCSPMKGHSHVYWYRQLPEEGLKFMVYLQKENIIDESGMPKERFSAEFPKEGPSILRIQQVVRGDSAAYFCASSPKGGVTEQYFGPGTRLTVT.

The CDR3 spells CASSLMRGGALRNEQFF. The CDR3 nucleotides are TGTGCCAGCAGCTTAATGCGCGGGGGGGCACTACGAAATGAGCAGTTCTTC. V gene TRBV11-2 combines with J gene TRBJ2-1; 9 bases fit TRBD2. Germline lookup yields CDR1 SGHAT and CDR2 FQNNGV. There are 17 residues in the CDR3. With V trimmed by 2 bases and J by 7 bases, 12 bases remained unmatched.

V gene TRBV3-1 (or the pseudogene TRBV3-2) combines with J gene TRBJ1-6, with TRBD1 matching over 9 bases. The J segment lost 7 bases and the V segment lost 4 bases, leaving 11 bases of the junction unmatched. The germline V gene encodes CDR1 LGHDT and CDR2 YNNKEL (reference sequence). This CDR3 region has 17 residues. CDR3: CASSPSDRGPSNSPLHF. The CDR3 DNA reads TGTGCCAGCAGCCCTTCGGACAGGGGACCCTCAAATTCACCCCTCCACTTT.

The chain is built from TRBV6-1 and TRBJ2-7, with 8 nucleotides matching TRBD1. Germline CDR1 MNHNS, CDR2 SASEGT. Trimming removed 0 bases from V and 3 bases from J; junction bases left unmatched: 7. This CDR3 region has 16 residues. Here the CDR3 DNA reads TGTGCCAGCAGTGAAGCGACAGGGGACGGATTCTACGAGCAGTACTTC. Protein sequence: CASSEATGDGFYEQYF.

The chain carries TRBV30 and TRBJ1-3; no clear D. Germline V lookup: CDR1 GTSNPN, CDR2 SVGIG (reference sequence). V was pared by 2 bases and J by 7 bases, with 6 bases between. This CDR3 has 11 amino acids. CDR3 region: CAWSYENTIYF. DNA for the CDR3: TGTGCCTGGAGTTACGAGAACACCATATATTTT.

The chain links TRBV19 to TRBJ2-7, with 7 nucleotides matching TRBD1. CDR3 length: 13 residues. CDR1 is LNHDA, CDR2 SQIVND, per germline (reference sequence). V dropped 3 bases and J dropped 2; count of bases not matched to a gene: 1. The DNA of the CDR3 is TGTGCCAGTAGTATGGGACAGACCTACGAGCAGTACTTC. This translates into CASSMGQTYEQYF.

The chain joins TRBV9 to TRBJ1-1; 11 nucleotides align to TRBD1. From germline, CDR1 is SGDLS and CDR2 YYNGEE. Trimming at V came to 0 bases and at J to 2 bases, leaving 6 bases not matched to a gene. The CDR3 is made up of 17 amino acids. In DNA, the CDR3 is TGTGCCAGCAGCGTAGGCGGGACAGGGGGATCCAACACTGAAGCTTTCTTT. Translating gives CASSVGGTGGSNTEAFF.

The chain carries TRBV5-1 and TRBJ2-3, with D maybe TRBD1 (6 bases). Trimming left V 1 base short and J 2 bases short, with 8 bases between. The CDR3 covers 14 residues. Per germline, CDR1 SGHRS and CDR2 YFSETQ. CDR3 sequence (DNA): TGCGCCAGCAGCTTGACAGGGCCCACAGATACGCAGTATTTT. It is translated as CASSLTGPTDTQYF.

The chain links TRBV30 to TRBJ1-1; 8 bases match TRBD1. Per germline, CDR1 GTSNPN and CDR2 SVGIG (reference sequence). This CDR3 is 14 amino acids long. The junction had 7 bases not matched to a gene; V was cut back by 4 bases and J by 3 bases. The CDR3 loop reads CAWTPDRADTEAFF. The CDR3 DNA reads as TGTGCCTGGACCCCGGACAGGGCTGACACTGAAGCTTTCTTT.

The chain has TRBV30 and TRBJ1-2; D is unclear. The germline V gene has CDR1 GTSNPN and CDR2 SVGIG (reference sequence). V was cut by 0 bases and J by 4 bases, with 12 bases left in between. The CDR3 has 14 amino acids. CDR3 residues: CAWSVTDVRYGYTF. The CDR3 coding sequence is TGTGCCTGGAGTGTCACAGATGTACGCTATGGCTACACCTTC.

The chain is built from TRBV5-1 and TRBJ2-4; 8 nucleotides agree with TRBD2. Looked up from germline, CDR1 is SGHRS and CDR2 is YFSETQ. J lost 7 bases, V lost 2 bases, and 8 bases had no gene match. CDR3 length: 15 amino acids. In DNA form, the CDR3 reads TGCGCCAGCAGCTTTCTCCGGGGGGGCCCCAACATTCAGTACTTC. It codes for CASSFLRGGPNIQYF.

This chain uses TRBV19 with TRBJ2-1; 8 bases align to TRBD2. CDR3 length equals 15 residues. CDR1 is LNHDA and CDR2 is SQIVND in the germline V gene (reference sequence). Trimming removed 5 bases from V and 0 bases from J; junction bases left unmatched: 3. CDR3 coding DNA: TGTGCCAGTAGTCGACTAGCGCTCTCCTACAATGAGCAGTTCTTC. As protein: CASSRLALSYNEQFF.

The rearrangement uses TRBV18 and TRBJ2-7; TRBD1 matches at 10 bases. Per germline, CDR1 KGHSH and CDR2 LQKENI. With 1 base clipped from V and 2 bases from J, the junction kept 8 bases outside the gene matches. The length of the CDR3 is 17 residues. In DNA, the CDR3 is TGTGCCAGCTCACCACAGACAGGGGGCTCGTACACCTACGAGCAGTACTTC. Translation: CASSPQTGGSYTYEQYF.

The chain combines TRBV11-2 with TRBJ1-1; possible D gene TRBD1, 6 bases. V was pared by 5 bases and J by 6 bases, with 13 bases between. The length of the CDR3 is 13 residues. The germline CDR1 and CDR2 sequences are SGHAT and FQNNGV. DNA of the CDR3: TGTGCCAGCAGCAACAGGGTCTTGTCTGAAGCTTTCTTT. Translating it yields CASSNRVLSEAFF.

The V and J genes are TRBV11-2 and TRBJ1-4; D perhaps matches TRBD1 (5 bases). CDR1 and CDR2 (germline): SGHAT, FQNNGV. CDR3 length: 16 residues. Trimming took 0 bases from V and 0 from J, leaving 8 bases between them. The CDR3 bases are TGTGCCAGCAGCTTAGAAGGAGGGGCAACTAATGAAAAACTGTTTTTT. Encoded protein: CASSLEGGATNEKLFF.

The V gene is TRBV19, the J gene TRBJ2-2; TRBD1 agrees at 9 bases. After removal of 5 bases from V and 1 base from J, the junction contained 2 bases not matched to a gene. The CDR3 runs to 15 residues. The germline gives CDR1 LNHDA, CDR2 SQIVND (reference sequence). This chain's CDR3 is CASSQGQGNTGELFF. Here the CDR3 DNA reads TGTGCCAGTAGTCAGGGACAGGGGAACACCGGGGAGCTGTTTTTT.

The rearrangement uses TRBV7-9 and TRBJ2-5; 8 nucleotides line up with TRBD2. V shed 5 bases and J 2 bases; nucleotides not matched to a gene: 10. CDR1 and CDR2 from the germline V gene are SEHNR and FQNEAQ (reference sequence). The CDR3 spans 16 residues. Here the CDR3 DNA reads TGTGCCAGCAGCCCCCTACGGTCGGGGGGGCAAGAGACCCAGTACTTC. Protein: CASSPLRSGGQETQYF.

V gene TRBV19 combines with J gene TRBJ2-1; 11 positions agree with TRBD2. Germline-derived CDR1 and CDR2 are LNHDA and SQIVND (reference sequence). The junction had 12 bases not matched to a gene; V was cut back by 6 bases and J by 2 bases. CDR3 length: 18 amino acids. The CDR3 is CASRASGGLPGPYNEQFF. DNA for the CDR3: TGTGCCAGTAGGGCTAGCGGGGGGCTCCCCGGCCCCTACAATGAGCAGTTCTTC.

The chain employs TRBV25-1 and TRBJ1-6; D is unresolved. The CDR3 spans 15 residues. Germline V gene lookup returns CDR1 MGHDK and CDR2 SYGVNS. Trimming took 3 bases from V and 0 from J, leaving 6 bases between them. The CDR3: CASSDYSSYNSPLHF. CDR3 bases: TGTGCCAGCAGTGATTATAGCTCCTATAATTCACCCCTCCACTTT.